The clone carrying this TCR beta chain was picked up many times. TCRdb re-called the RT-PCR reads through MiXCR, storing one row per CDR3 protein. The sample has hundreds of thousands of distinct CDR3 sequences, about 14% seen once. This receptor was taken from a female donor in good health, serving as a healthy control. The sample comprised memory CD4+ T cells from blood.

The chain's CDR3 is CASSPGLAASYNEQFF. Written as DNA, the CDR3 is TGTGCCAGCAGCCCGGGACTAGCGGCTTCGTACAATGAGCAGTTCTTC. This chain joins TRBV7-2 and TRBJ2-1, with 11 positions matching TRBD2. Unmatched junction bases numbered 7, after V lost 5 bases and J lost 4 bases. Germline assignment: CDR1 SGHTA and CDR2 FQGNSA. The CDR3 totals 16 residues.